This T cell receptor (beta chain) was documented in a study of identical twins. This clonotype was found a few times. No antigen is known for it. Findings and caveats of the study: The study found weaker excess twin sharing in beta out-of-frame sequences. Within monozygotic twins, out-of-frame TCR alpha sharing was underestimated by the models. Where out-of-frame alpha sequences were twin-shared, they showed excess low generation probability.

This CDR3 is built from 12 residues. Looked up from germline, CDR1 is SEHNR and CDR2 is FQNEAQ (reference sequence). V lost 8 bases and J lost 12, with 14 bases in between. TCRdb reprocessed the 5' RACE reads via MiXCR and lists one record per CDR3 protein. The sample yields some 250,000 distinct CDR3 sequences, about 13% seen once. These data were also reused for a study on yellow fever vaccine responses in identical twins.

Sequenced sample: memory (CD45RO+) T cells sorted from blood. V is TRBV7-9 and J is TRBJ1-6; D not resolved. The TCR originated in a woman aged 18-29 years in good health. The DNA of the CDR3 is TGTGCCAGCCCCCTCGAGGGAAAACCCCTCCACTTT. Translation: CASPLEGKPLHF.